The 28 T cell receptor beta chains below all came from one sample that was sequenced in a study of blood T cell repertoires in COVID-19. Sequencing was performed with immunoSEQ multiplex PCR; in TCRdb, only in-frame clones are kept and a portion is missing. The sample has nearly 100,000 clones, less than 85% seen once. What was sequenced was peripheral blood. Receptors were obtained from an older woman with acute or convalescent COVID-19.

This clone was detected a few times. The gene calls are TRBV28 and TRBJ1-5; 11 bases map to TRBD1. Per germline, CDR1 MDHEN and CDR2 SYDVKM. There are 16 residues in the CDR3. Unmatched junction bases numbered 9, after V lost 2 bases and J lost 9 bases. DNA for the CDR3: TGTGCCAGCAGTTTACCGGGACAGGGGGAATTTCGGCCCCAGCATTTT. This sequence encodes CASSLPGQGEFRPQHF.

A single count supports this clone. Distinct nucleotide sequences in the sample also encode this CDR3. The CDR3 DNA reads as TGTGCCAGCAGCCAAGTTTTGAGCACTGAAGCTTTCTTT. It yields the protein CASSQVLSTEAFF. The chain has TRBV3-1 (or the pseudogene TRBV3-2) and TRBJ1-1; unclear D gene. There are 13 residues in the CDR3. Germline CDR1 is LGHDT and CDR2 is YNNKEL (reference sequence). Trimming removed 1 base at V and 4 bases at J, with 7 bases between.

The genes are TRBV6-2 or TRBV6-3 and TRBJ2-3, with 8 bases aligning to TRBD2. Germline CDR1 and CDR2: MNHEY and SVGEGT. Trimming at V came to 5 bases and at J to 6 bases, leaving 16 bases not matched to a gene. The CDR3 length is 17 residues. CDR3 residues: CASSPRGRGGFQDTQYF. DNA for the CDR3: TGTGCCAGCAGTCCCCGAGGTCGGGGGGGCTTTCAGGATACGCAGTATTTT.

This chain uses TRBV3-1 (or the pseudogene TRBV3-2) with TRBJ2-3, with a possible D match to TRBD2 (7 bases). The CDR3 spans 14 residues. Germline assignment: CDR1 LGHDT and CDR2 YNNKEL (reference sequence). The V end was cut by 3 bases, the J end by 6 bases, with 13 bases between. CDR3 sequence reads: CASSQRGPFDTQYF. In DNA, the CDR3 is TGTGCCAGCAGCCAGCGGGGGCCCTTTGATACGCAGTATTTT.

CDR3 nucleotides: TGTGCCAGTAGTAATACGAGGACATATAATTCACCCCTCCACTTT. It is translated as CASSNTRTYNSPLHF. The chain joins TRBV19 to TRBJ1-6, with D perhaps matching TRBD1 (5 bases). The CDR3 has 15 amino acids. V was shortened by 4 bases and J by 4 bases, with 11 bases between the two germline ends. CDR1 and CDR2 (germline): LNHDA, SQIVND (reference sequence).

This chain joins TRBV7-8 and TRBJ2-4; 7 positions agree with TRBD2. The ends lost 1 base at V and 0 bases at J; junction bases unmatched: 9. The CDR3 spans 18 residues. Germline loops: CDR1 SGHVS, CDR2 FQNEAQ. The DNA of the CDR3 is TGTGCCAGCAGCTTAGGAAGACCGGGACTACTAGCCAAAAACATTCAGTACTTC. It yields the protein CASSLGRPGLLAKNIQYF.

The rearrangement links TRBV5-1 to TRBJ1-1, with unresolved D. CDR1 and CDR2 from the germline V gene are SGHRS and YFSETQ. Trimming took 5 bases from V and 8 from J, leaving 10 bases between them. The CDR3 spans 11 residues. The CDR3 sequence is CASSSGYEAFF. The CDR3 DNA is TGCGCCAGCAGTTCGGGGTACGAAGCTTTCTTT.

The rearrangement uses TRBV19 and TRBJ2-5; TRBD1 might be the D (6 bases). Per germline, CDR1 LNHDA and CDR2 SQIVND (reference sequence). V dropped 3 bases and J dropped 6 bases, with 17 bases sitting between them. This CDR3 has 15 amino acids. The CDR3 is CASSIRHREIQTQYF. Here the CDR3 DNA reads TGTGCCAGTAGTATCCGACACAGGGAGATACAGACCCAGTACTTC.

The rearrangement links TRBV3-1 (or the pseudogene TRBV3-2) to TRBJ1-2, with D maybe TRBD1 (6 bases). The CDR3 consists of 16 residues. Trimming took 0 bases from V and 3 from J, leaving 14 bases between them. Germline V gene sequence: CDR1 LGHDT, CDR2 YNNKEL (reference sequence). CDR3 nucleotide sequence: TGTGCCAGCAGCCAAGAGGGGGCTGGGCCCCACTATGGCTACACCTTC. It is translated as CASSQEGAGPHYGYTF.

The rearrangement joins TRBV18 to TRBJ2-2; 7 bases map to TRBD1. J lost 7 bases, V lost 3 bases, and 5 bases had no gene match. The germline CDR1 and CDR2 sequences are KGHSH and LQKENI. CDR3 length equals 14 residues. The CDR3 nucleotides read TGTGCCAGCTCACCTAACAGGGGTGACGGGGAGCTGTTTTTT. It encodes CASSPNRGDGELFF.

This rearrangement joins TRBV21-1 to TRBJ1-4. TRBV21-1 is tagged as a pseudogene. The CDR3 consists of 15 residues. The CDR3 loop reads CASRKVSWSNEKLFF. In DNA form, the CDR3 reads TGTGCCAGCAGAAAGGTTTCTTGGAGTAATGAAAAACTGTTTTTT.

CDR3 coding DNA: TGTGCCAGCAGCGTAGGACTAGCGGAGACAGATACGCAGTATTTT. Translation: CASSVGLAETDTQYF. The chain combines TRBV9 with TRBJ2-3; 9 bases line up with TRBD2. From germline, CDR1 is SGDLS and CDR2 YYNGEE. Trimming at V came to 0 bases and at J to 3 bases, leaving 2 bases not matched to a gene. This CDR3 comprises 15 residues.

The rearrangement joins TRBV7-3 to TRBJ2-1, with TRBD2 matching over 9 bases. This CDR3 has 16 residues. Per the germline V gene, CDR1 is SGHTA and CDR2 is FQGTGA. V shed 4 bases, J shed 2 bases, and the junction held 6 bases outside the gene matches. CDR3 bases: TGTGCCAGCAGCTCTGTATTAGCGGGGGCCTACAATGAGCAGTTCTTC. Amino acids: CASSSVLAGAYNEQFF.

The chain recombines TRBV11-3 with TRBJ2-3, with 8 bases identical to TRBD1. The CDR3 has 15 residues. Trimming cost V 1 base and J 5 bases; bases outside gene matches: 5. Germline CDR1 is SGHNT and CDR2 is YENEEA. CDR3 sequence reads: CASSLGTGFIDTQYF. The DNA of the CDR3 is TGTGCCAGCAGCTTAGGGACAGGGTTCATAGATACGCAGTATTTT.

The chain carries TRBV7-2 and TRBJ1-2, with D possibly TRBD1 on 5 matching bases. The CDR3 loop spans 13 amino acids. Trimming removed 6 bases at V and 4 bases at J, with 12 bases between. Germline CDR1 is SGHTA and CDR2 is FQGNSA. In nucleotides, the CDR3 is TGTGCCAGCAGGCCTACAGGCCTCTATGGCTACACCTTC. Its translation: CASRPTGLYGYTF.

This clone occurred once. The gene calls are TRBV5-1 and TRBJ2-5, with 7 bases matching TRBD1. With 6 bases clipped from V and 1 base from J, the junction kept 3 bases outside the gene matches. Germline V gene data show CDR1 as SGHRS and CDR2 as YFSETQ. The CDR3 sequence is 13 residues long. DNA of the CDR3: TGCGCCAGCACCGGGACAGCCCAAGAGACCCAGTACTTC. The encoded protein is CASTGTAQETQYF.

The chain uses TRBV4-1 and TRBJ1-2; TRBD1 matches 11 bases. Germline V gene sequence: CDR1 MGHRA, CDR2 YSYEKL. V dropped 3 bases and J dropped 8; count of bases not matched to a gene: 8. The CDR3 covers 15 residues. CDR3 nucleotides: TGCGCCAGCAGCCAGGCTGGACAGGGGGCCTTCGGCTACACCTTC. Translated, it gives CASSQAGQGAFGYTF.

The chain employs TRBV19 and TRBJ1-4, with a tentative D call TRBD1 (5 bases). The V end lost 7 bases, the J end lost 8 bases, and 11 bases lay between the germline ends. The germline V gene encodes CDR1 LNHDA and CDR2 SQIVND (reference sequence). The CDR3 spans 12 residues. CDR3 residues: CASTRADEKLFF. The CDR3 bases are TGTGCCAGTACCAGGGCCGACGAAAAACTGTTTTTT.

This clone has a single count. The rearrangement joins TRBV5-4 to TRBJ2-2; a possible D gene is TRBD1 (6 bases). The CDR3 sequence is 16 residues long. Germline assignment: CDR1 SGHNT and CDR2 YYREEE (reference sequence). Trimming took 4 bases from V and 0 from J, leaving 13 bases between them. CDR3 nucleotide sequence: TGTGCCAGCAGCCCGACTTGGGGGCCGAACACCGGGGAGCTGTTTTTT. This encodes CASSPTWGPNTGELFF. The variable domain in full, completed from reference TRBV5-4 and TRBJ2-2, reads ETGVTQSPTHLIKTRGQQVTLRCSSQSGHNTVSWYQQALGQGPQFIFQYYREEENGRGNFPPRFSGLQFPNYSSELNVNALELDDSALYLCASSPTWGPNTGELFFGEGSRLTVL.

This rearrangement joins TRBV7-6 to TRBJ2-7; TRBD1 is a possible D gene (6 bases). Germline V lookup: CDR1 SGHVS, CDR2 FNYEAQ. The V gene lost 1 base and the J gene lost 7 bases, with 11 bases spanning the gap. The CDR3 covers 13 residues. CDR3 in DNA: TGTGCCAGCAGCTTAGGACCCGGACAGGAGCAGTACTTC. Encoded protein: CASSLGPGQEQYF.

The chain carries TRBV7-9 and TRBJ1-5, with TRBD1 matching 8 bases. In germline, CDR1 is SEHNR, CDR2 FQNEAQ (reference sequence). This CDR3 is built from 14 residues. V lost 3 bases and J lost 9; bases outside the gene matches: 7. The CDR3 region is CASSLGGTGGPQHF. The CDR3 coding sequence is TGTGCCAGCAGCTTGGGGGGAACAGGGGGGCCCCAGCATTTT. Complete variable domain (other parts from reference TRBV7-9 and TRBJ1-5): DTGVSQNPRHKITKRGQNVTFRCDPISEHNRLYWYRQTLGQGPEFLTYFQNEAQLEKSRLLSDRFSAERPKGSFSTLEIQRTEQGDSAMYLCASSLGGTGGPQHFGDGTRLSIL.

This sequence joins TRBV28 and TRBJ1-2, with 9 bases aligning to TRBD1. The CDR3 has 14 amino acids. Germline CDR1 and CDR2: MDHEN and SYDVKM. V lost 6 bases to trimming and J lost 2 bases; unmatched junction nucleotides: 4. CDR3 DNA sequence: TGTGCCAGCAGGCATACAGGGGGCAACTATGGCTACACCTTC. It specifies CASRHTGGNYGYTF.

The chain is built from TRBV9 and TRBJ2-3; 10 bases are shared with TRBD1. The V segment lost 3 bases and the J segment 2 bases; nucleotides outside the gene matches: 6. The CDR3 is made up of 16 amino acids. Germline V gives CDR1 SGDLS, CDR2 YYNGEE. CDR3 loop: CASSERTGGTTDTQYF. In DNA form, the CDR3 reads TGTGCCAGCAGCGAACGGACAGGGGGGACCACAGATACGCAGTATTTT.

J is TRBJ1-1 and V is TRBV30; D gene ambiguous. CDR3 length equals 13 residues. V was cut by 3 bases and J by 3 bases, with 11 bases left in between. From germline, CDR1 is GTSNPN and CDR2 SVGIG (reference sequence). In DNA, the CDR3 is TGTGCCTGGAGCCTGGAGAGGGACACTGAAGCTTTCTTT. This codes for CAWSLERDTEAFF. Using reference TRBV30 and TRBJ1-1 for the parts outside the CDR3, the full variable domain is SQTIHQWPATLVQPVGSPLSLECTVEGTSNPNLYWYRQAAGRGLQLLFYSVGIGQISSEVPQNLSASRPQDRQFILSSKKLLLSDSGFYLCAWSLERDTEAFFGQGTRLTVV.

This chain uses TRBV25-1 with TRBJ1-1; 7 positions agree with TRBD1. CDR1 and CDR2 from the germline V gene are MGHDK and SYGVNS. J gave up 2 bases and V 6 bases, and 18 bases lay outside the gene matches. The CDR3 length is 18 residues. Here the CDR3 reads CASSPPRAGGYRNTEAFF. CDR3 bases: TGTGCCAGCAGCCCCCCCCGCGCAGGGGGGTATCGAAACACTGAAGCTTTCTTT.

The chain combines TRBV5-5 with TRBJ2-7; 7 bases are a match to TRBD1. CDR1 is SGHKS, CDR2 YYEKEE, per germline (reference sequence). The CDR3 length is 16 residues. V lost 4 bases and J lost 7; bases outside the gene matches: 17. This CDR3 is CASSPGTGTAPTEQYF. The CDR3 coding sequence is TGTGCCAGCAGCCCGGGGACCGGGACAGCGCCTACGGAGCAGTACTTC. Looking up the rest from reference TRBV5-5 and TRBJ2-7 gives the full variable domain: DAGVTQSPTHLIKTRGQQVTLRCSPISGHKSVSWYQQVLGQGPQFIFQYYEKEERGRGNFPDRFSARQFPNYSSELNVNALLLGDSALYLCASSPGTGTAPTEQYFGPGTRLTVT.

The V call is TRBV27, the J call TRBJ1-2, with D possibly TRBD1 on 5 matching bases. The CDR3 runs to 13 residues. The V and J ends lost 6 bases and 2 bases respectively, with 10 bases between them. Germline values: CDR1 MNHEY, CDR2 SMNVEV (reference sequence). The CDR3 sequence: CASRLDRNYGYTF. For the CDR3, the DNA is TGTGCCAGCAGATTAGACAGAAACTATGGCTACACCTTC.

This chain joins TRBV3-1 (or the pseudogene TRBV3-2) and TRBJ2-1; 7 bases are a match to TRBD1. CDR3 length: 15 residues. J lost 8 bases, V lost 0 bases, and 7 bases had no gene match. The germline CDR1 and CDR2 sequences are LGHDT and YNNKEL (reference sequence). The CDR3 sequence: CASSQDHRGFDEQFF. CDR3 bases: TGTGCCAGCAGCCAAGATCACAGGGGATTCGATGAGCAGTTCTTC.